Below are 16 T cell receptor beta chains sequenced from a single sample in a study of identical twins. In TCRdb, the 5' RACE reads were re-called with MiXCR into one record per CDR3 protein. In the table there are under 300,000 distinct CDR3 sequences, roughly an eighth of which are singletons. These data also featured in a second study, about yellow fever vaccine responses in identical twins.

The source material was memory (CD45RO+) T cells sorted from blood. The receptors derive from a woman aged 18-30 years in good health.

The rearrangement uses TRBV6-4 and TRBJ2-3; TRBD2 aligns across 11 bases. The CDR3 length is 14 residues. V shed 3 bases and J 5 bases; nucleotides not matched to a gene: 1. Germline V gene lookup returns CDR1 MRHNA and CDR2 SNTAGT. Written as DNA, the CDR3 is TGTGCCAGCAGTGATCTAGCGGGGGGAGATACGCAGTATTTT. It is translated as CASSDLAGGDTQYF.

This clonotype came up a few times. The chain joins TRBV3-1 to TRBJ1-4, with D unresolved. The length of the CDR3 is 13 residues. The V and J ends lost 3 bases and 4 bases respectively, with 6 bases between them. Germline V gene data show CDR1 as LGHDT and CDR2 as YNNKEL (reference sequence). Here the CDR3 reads CASSHGVNEKLFF. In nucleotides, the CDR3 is TGTGCCAGCAGCCACGGGGTTAATGAAAAACTGTTTTTT. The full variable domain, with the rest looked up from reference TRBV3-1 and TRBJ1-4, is DTAVSQTPKYLVTQMGNDKSIKCEQNLGHDTMYWYKQDSKKFLKIMFSYNNKELIINETVPNRFSPKSPDKAHLNLHINSLELGDSAVYFCASSHGVNEKLFFGSGTQLSVL.

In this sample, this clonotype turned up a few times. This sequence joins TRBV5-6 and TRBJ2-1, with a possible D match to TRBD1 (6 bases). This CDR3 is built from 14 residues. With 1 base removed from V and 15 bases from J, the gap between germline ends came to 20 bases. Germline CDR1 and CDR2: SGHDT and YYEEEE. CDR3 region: CASSLRGTPLVRFF. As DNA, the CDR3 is TGTGCCAGCAGCTTGAGGGGGACCCCCCTAGTTCGGTTCTTC.

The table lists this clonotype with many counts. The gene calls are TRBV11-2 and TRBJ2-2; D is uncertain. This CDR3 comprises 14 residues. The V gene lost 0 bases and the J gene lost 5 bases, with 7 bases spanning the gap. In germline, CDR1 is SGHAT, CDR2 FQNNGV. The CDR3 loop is CASSLEGQTGELFF. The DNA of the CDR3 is TGTGCCAGCAGCTTAGAAGGGCAAACCGGGGAGCTGTTTTTT.

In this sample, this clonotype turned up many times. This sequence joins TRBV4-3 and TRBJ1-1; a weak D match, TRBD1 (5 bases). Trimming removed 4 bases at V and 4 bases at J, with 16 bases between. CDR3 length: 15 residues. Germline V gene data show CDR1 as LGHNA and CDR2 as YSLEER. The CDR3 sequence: CASSLKQDGTTEAFF. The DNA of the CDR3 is TGCGCCAGCAGCCTAAAGCAGGATGGGACCACTGAAGCTTTCTTT.

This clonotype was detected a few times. CDR3: CASSYSGSAADTQYF. The CDR3 DNA sequence: TGTGCCAGCAGTTACTCGGGCTCCGCGGCAGATACGCAGTATTTT. This rearrangement joins TRBV6-2 or TRBV6-3 to TRBJ2-3; no clear D. Trimming removed 0 bases at V and 4 bases at J, with 11 bases between. The CDR3 totals 15 residues. Germline CDR1 MNHEY, CDR2 SVGEGT.

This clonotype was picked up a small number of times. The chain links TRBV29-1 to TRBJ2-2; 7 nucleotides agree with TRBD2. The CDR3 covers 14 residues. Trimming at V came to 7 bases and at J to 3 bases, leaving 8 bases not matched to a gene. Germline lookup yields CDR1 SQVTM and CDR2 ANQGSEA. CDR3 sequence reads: CSAMGGADTGELFF. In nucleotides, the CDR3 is TGCAGCGCGATGGGAGGGGCTGACACCGGGGAGCTGTTTTTT.

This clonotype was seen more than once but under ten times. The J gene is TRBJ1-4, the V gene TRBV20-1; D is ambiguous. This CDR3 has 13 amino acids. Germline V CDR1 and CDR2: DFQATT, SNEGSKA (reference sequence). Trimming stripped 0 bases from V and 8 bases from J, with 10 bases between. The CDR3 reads CSARESGREKLFF. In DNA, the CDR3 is TGCAGTGCTAGAGAGAGTGGCCGCGAAAAACTGTTTTTT.

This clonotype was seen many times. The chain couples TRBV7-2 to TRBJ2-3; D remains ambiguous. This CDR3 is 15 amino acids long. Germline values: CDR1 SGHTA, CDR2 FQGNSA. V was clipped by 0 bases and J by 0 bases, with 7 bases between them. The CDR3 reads CASSLAADSTDTQYF. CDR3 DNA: TGTGCCAGCAGCTTAGCGGCGGACAGCACAGATACGCAGTATTTT.

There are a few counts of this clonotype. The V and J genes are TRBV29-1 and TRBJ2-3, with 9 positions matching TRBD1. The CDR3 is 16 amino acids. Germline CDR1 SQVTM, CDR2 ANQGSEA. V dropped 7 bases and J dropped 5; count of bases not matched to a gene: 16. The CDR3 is CSAGDTGGWFGDTQYF. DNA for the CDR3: TGCAGCGCCGGCGATACAGGGGGCTGGTTTGGAGATACGCAGTATTTT.

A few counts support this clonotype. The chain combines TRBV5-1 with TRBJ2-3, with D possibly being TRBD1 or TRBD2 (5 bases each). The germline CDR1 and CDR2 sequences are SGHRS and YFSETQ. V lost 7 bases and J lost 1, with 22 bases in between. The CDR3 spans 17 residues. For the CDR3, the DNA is TGCGCCAGCTCGAAGACGAGGGGTAAAGGTGGCACAGATACGCAGTATTTT. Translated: CASSKTRGKGGTDTQYF.

CDR3 protein: CASSRVLQAGELFF. DNA for the CDR3: TGTGCCAGCAGCCGGGTCTTACAGGCCGGGGAGCTGTTTTTT. This chain connects TRBV11-2 to TRBJ2-2; a possible D gene is TRBD1 (5 bases). V was cut by 5 bases and J by 6 bases, with 13 bases left in between. CDR1 and CDR2 from the germline V gene are SGHAT and FQNNGV. The CDR3 has 14 amino acids.

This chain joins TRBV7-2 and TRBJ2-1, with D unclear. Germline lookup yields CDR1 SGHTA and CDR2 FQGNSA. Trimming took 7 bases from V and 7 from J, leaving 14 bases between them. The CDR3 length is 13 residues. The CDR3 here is CASTSSQANEQFF. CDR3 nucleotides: TGTGCCAGCACCTCCTCCCAGGCGAATGAGCAGTTCTTC.

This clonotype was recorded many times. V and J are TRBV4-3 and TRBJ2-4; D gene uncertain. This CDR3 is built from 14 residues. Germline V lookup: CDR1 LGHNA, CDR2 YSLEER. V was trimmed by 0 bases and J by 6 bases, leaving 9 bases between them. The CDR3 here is CASSQEGVRNIQYF. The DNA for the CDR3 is TGCGCCAGCAGCCAAGAGGGCGTAAGAAACATTCAGTACTTC.

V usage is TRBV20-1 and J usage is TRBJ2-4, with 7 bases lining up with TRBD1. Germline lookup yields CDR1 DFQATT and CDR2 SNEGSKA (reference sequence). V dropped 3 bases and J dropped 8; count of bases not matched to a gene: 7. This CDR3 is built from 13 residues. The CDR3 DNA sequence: TGCAGTGCTAGGACAGGGATTAGGGACATTCAGTACTTC. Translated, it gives CSARTGIRDIQYF.

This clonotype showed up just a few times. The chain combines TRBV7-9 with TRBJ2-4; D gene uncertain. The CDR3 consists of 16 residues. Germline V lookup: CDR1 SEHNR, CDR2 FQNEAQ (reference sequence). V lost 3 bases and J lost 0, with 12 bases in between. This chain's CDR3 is CASSFSSQLAKNIQYF. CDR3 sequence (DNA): TGTGCCAGCAGCTTCAGTTCGCAGCTAGCCAAAAACATTCAGTACTTC.